This TCR beta chain appears in the sequencing data of a study of beta chain features in type 1 diabetes. This clone was found a few times. Its antigen is unidentified. V lost 4 bases and J 0 bases, leaving 9 bases between the germline ends. The CDR3 is made up of 13 amino acids. Germline CDR1 and CDR2: GTSNPN and SVGIG (reference sequence). Every donor had blood drawn once into heparin, roughly 0.11 L on average. Every bit of the isolated RNA underwent reverse transcription, so sequencing read expressed TCRB transcripts. Assay used: immunoSEQ multiplex PCR; TCRdb lists only in-frame clones, some missing. The table lists about 400,000 clones, 10% to 15% of them singletons. Notes on the study in general: Sequencing the cDNA could make cells with high TCR expression show up more than they should. Patients with Type 1 diabetes showed moderately but significantly shorter TCRB CDR3s in all four CD4+ subsets.

Sequencing used naive CD4+ T cells from blood. This TCR was recovered from a young man in good health. The chain is built from TRBV30 and TRBJ1-1, with D hard to call. CDR3 in amino acids: CAWTKEMNTEAFF. CDR3 nucleotides: TGTGCCTGGACAAAAGAGATGAACACTGAAGCTTTCTTT. The full variable domain, completed using reference TRBV30 and TRBJ1-1, is SQTIHQWPATLVQPVGSPLSLECTVEGTSNPNLYWYRQAAGRGLQLLFYSVGIGQISSEVPQNLSASRPQDRQFILSSKKLLLSDSGFYLCAWTKEMNTEAFFGQGTRLTVV.